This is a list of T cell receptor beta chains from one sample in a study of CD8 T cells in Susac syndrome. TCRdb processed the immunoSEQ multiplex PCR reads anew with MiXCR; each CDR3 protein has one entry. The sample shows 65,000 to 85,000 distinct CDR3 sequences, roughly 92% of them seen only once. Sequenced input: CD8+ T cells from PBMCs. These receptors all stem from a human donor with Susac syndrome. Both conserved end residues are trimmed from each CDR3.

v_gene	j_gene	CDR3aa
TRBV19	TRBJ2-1	ASSKPGQGPNEQF
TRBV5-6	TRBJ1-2	ASSRDRGTTNYGYT
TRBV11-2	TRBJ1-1	ASSSRADGTEAF
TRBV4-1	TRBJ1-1	ASSQGDTEAF
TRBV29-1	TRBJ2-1	SATGAGYNEQF
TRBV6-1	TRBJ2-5	ASSELAGGEETQY
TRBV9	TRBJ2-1	ASSVAGGSGGNEQF
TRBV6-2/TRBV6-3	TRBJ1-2	ASSSGTGSNYGYT
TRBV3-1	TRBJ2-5	ASSQGAGGYGETQY
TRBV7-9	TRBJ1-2	ASSYGTASYGYT
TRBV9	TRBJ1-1	ASSAWDRGSEAF
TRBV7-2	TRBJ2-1	ASSLVTGINEQF
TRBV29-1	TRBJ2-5	SVEGRRETQY
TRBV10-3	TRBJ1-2	AISESELYGYT
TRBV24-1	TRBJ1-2	ATSEKTGRGYT
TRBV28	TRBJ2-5	ASSVGGQETQY
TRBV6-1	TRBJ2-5	ASSNGPIRETQY
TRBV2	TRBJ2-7	ASSYTGRTSYEQY
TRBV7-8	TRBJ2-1	ASSARSSSYNEQF
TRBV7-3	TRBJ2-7	ASSTSDRGGEQY
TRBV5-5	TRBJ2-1	ASSFGSGEYSYNEQF
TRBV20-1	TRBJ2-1	SARRLKDLIANEQF
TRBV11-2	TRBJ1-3	ASSWGYRKGGLSGNTIY
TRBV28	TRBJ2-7	ASSWTTQANEQY
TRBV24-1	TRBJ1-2	ATSDGNYGYT
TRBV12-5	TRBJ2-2	ASGPSLAGGGTGELF
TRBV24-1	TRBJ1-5	ATSEGRGPVNQPQH
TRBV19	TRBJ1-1	ASSIGPPANTEAF
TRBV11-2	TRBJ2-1	ASSLFRGSSSNEQF
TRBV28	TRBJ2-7	ASSLTGYSYEQY
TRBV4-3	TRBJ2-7	ASSQVVFGPRYEQY
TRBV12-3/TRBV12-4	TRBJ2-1	ASSAGTSGREQF
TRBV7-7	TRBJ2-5	ASSPPDRVGETQY